This T cell receptor beta chain emerged from a study of PD-1 blockade in classical Hodgkin lymphoma. With regard to this clone: No antigen is known for it.

Measured with immunoSEQ multiplex PCR; TCRdb has only the in-frame clones, and not every one. The data contain 75,000 to 100,000 clones, roughly 76% of them singletons. Study-wide findings and caveats: There was a significant rise in CD4+ TCR diversity by C4D1, with no such rise for CD8+. Lower baseline TCR diversity was reported for newly diagnosed patients than for healthy donors. Diversity similar to that of newly diagnosed patients was seen at baseline in complete responders.

CDR1 and CDR2 from the germline V gene are MNHEY and SMNVEV (reference sequence). The CDR3 consists of 14 residues. The V segment lost 6 bases and the J segment 1 base; nucleotides outside the gene matches: 3. Each patient relapsed following autologous stem cell transplantation, and prior brentuximab vedotin exposure differed. The patients, who had relapsed/refractory classical Hodgkin lymphoma, achieved best responses of complete response, partial response or progressive disease. This specimen was peripheral blood mononuclear cells (PBMCs), taken before the second cycle of nivolumab. The gene calls are TRBV27 and TRBJ2-3; 8 bases are a match to TRBD1. The TCR originated in a human donor with classical Hodgkin lymphoma. The CDR3 spells CASRQDRGTDTQYF. The CDR3 DNA follows: TGTGCCAGCAGGCAGGACAGGGGCACAGATACGCAGTATTTT.